What follows are 3 T cell receptor beta chains derived from one specimen sequenced in a study of CD8 T cells in Susac syndrome. Reverse transcription used about 0.5 to 1 ug RNA and random hexamers. Using its own MiXCR run on the immunoSEQ multiplex PCR reads, TCRdb lists one record per CDR3 protein. The top ten clones hold 0.095% of a sample with about 210,000 distinct CDR3 sequences, around 95% of them seen once. Sequencing input: CD4+ T cells from PBMCs. The receptors here all came from a human donor with multiple sclerosis.

The chain employs TRBV5-1 and TRBJ2-7; D perhaps matches TRBD1 (6 bases). CDR1 is SGHRS, CDR2 YFSETQ, per germline. The CDR3 is made up of 13 amino acids. V gave up 9 bases and J gave up 0 bases, with 13 bases separating them. CDR3 amino acids: CATKRQDSYEQYF. CDR3 DNA: TGCGCCACCAAACGACAGGACTCCTACGAGCAGTACTTC.

This chain connects TRBV5-1 to TRBJ2-5, with a tentative D call TRBD1 (5 bases). CDR3 length: 16 amino acids. CDR1 and CDR2 (germline): SGHRS, YFSETQ. V was shortened by 0 bases and J by 2 bases, with 14 bases between the two germline ends. CDR3 in DNA: TGCGCCAGCAGCTTGGGTCTGGGGCTCGGGCAAGAGACCCAGTACTTC. Encoded protein: CASSLGLGLGQETQYF. Filled out from reference TRBV5-1 and TRBJ2-5, the complete variable domain reads KAGVTQTPRYLIKTRGQQVTLSCSPISGHRSVSWYQQTPGQGLQFLFEYFSETQRNKGNFPGRFSGRQFSNSRSEMNVSTLELGDSALYLCASSLGLGLGQETQYFGPGTRLLVL.

V usage is TRBV6-2 or TRBV6-3 and J usage is TRBJ2-6; D remains ambiguous. In germline, CDR1 is MNHEY, CDR2 SVGEGT. The CDR3 is 14 residues long. V was pared by 9 bases and J by 4 bases, with 13 bases between. The CDR3 DNA reads TGTGCCAGTCTGGGCCGGTCCGGGGCCAACGTCCTGACTTTC. Its protein is CASLGRSGANVLTF.